The rows below give T cell receptor beta chains drawn from one sample of a study of T cells in Graves' hyperthyroidism and ophthalmopathy. In TCRdb, the multiplex PCR reads were re-called with MiXCR into one record per CDR3 protein. The repertoire holds about 340,000 distinct CDR3 sequences, with around a fifth as singletons. Sample: blood. These receptors came from a woman between 45 and 65 years old with Graves' hyperthyroidism. Each CDR3 is given with its conserved first and last residue. A D gene is named only where the DNA matches it firmly. Clone size is given for some rows only: seen once, a few or many times, or a class if the clone is expanded.

TRBD2 | many | TRBJ2-5 | TRBV7-3 | CASSLSGGAVETQYF | TGTGCCAGCAGCCTAAGCGGGGGGGCCGTAGAGACCCAGTACTTC
NA | many | TRBJ1-2 | TRBV6-5 | CASSYDSGYGYTF | TGTGCCAGCAGTTACGATTCTGGGTATGGCTACACCTTC
NA | once | TRBJ1-2 | TRBV3-1 | CASSPGGGPRGYTF | TGTGCCAGCAGCCCCGGTGGGGGCCCGCGGGGCTACACCTTC
NA | few | TRBJ1-1 | TRBV20-1 | CSARSGTTNTEAFF | TGCAGTGCTAGATCCGGGACAACGAACACTGAAGCTTTCTTT
TRBD1 | many | TRBJ2-7 | TRBV20-1 | CSARELGTGGSYEQYF | TGCAGTGCTAGAGAGTTAGGGACAGGGGGTTCCTACGAGCAGTACTTC
NA | NA | TRBJ1-1 | TRBV12-5 | CASGTGGNTEAFF | TGTGCTAGTGGCACCGGGGGGAACACTGAAGCTTTCTTT
TRBD1 | many | TRBJ2-2 | TRBV29-1 | CSARGPANTGELFF | TGCAGCGCCAGGGGGCCCGCGAACACCGGGGAGCTGTTTTTT
TRBD2 | many | TRBJ2-5 | TRBV9 | CASSPRLLATQETQYF | TGTGCCAGCAGCCCCCGTTTACTAGCGACCCAAGAGACCCAGTACTTC
NA | NA | TRBJ1-5 | TRBV5-5 | CASSLLSGAPNQPQHF | TGTGCCAGCAGCTTACTTTCAGGGGCGCCTAATCAGCCCCAGCATTTT
NA | many | TRBJ2-3 | TRBV27 | CASSFSWGDTQYF | TGTGCCAGCAGTTTTTCATGGGGAGATACGCAGTATTTT
TRBD1 | many | TRBJ1-2 | TRBV20-1 | CSAKLPGQTVSGYTF | TGCAGTGCCAAATTACCGGGACAGACGGTCTCTGGCTACACCTTC
NA | many | TRBJ2-2 | TRBV2 | CASSLTGSNTGELFF | TGTGCCAGCAGTCTAACAGGGTCTAACACCGGGGAGCTGTTTTTT
TRBD2 | few | TRBJ2-3 | TRBV3-1 | CASSQFLAGGSTDAQYF | TGTGCCAGCAGCCAGTTCTTAGCGGGGGGGAGCACAGATGCGCAGTATTTT
NA | many | TRBJ2-2 | TRBV11-2 | CASSKDLGMETGELFF | TGTGCCAGCAGCAAAGACTTGGGCATGGAAACCGGGGAGCTGTTTTTT
NA | NA | TRBJ1-2 | TRBV25-1 | CASSSRGTSGGYTF | TGTGCCAGCAGTTCCCGGGGGACAAGTGGAGGCTACACCTTC
TRBD2 | few | TRBJ2-1 | TRBV10-1 | CASSELSGDYNEQFF | TGCGCCAGCAGTGAATTGAGCGGGGACTACAATGAGCAGTTCTTC
NA | NA | TRBJ2-7 | TRBV29-1 | CSVVTRSYEQYF | TGCAGCGTTGTTACTAGATCCTACGAGCAGTACTTC
TRBD2 | many | TRBJ2-5 | TRBV5-6 | CASSLDGLTSAETQYF | TGTGCCAGCAGCCTGGACGGGCTGACTAGCGCAGAGACCCAGTACTTC
TRBD1 | many | TRBJ2-7 | TRBV7-3 | CASSLRGGTGAYEQYF | TGTGCCAGCAGCTTAAGGGGCGGGACAGGAGCCTACGAGCAGTACTTC
NA | many | TRBJ2-7 | TRBV28 | CASFSSQSEQYF | TGTGCCAGCTTTTCCTCACAGTCCGAGCAGTACTTC
NA | NA | TRBJ1-3 | TRBV19 | CASSITYSGNTIYF | TGTGCCAGTAGTATCACGTACTCTGGAAACACCATATATTTT
TRBD1 | many | TRBJ1-2 | TRBV27 | CASSHDREYGYTF | TGTGCCAGCAGCCACGACAGGGAATATGGCTACACCTTC
NA | once | TRBJ2-5 | TRBV12-3/TRBV12-4 | CASSLPSVQETQYF | TGTGCCAGCAGTTTACCTAGCGTGCAAGAGACCCAGTACTTC
TRBD1 | few | TRBJ1-4 | TRBV2 | CASSAQGQGTTNEKLFF | TGTGCCAGCAGTGCCCAAGGACAGGGGACAACTAATGAAAAACTGTTTTTT
NA | NA | TRBJ1-4 | TRBV29-1 | CSVGSPGPVNEKLFF | TGCAGCGTTGGGAGTCCGGGGCCGGTTAATGAAAAACTGTTTTTT
NA | NA | TRBJ1-1 | TRBV4-1 | CASSQEGGGDEAFF | TGCGCCAGCAGCCAAGAGGGAGGGGGAGACGAAGCTTTCTTT